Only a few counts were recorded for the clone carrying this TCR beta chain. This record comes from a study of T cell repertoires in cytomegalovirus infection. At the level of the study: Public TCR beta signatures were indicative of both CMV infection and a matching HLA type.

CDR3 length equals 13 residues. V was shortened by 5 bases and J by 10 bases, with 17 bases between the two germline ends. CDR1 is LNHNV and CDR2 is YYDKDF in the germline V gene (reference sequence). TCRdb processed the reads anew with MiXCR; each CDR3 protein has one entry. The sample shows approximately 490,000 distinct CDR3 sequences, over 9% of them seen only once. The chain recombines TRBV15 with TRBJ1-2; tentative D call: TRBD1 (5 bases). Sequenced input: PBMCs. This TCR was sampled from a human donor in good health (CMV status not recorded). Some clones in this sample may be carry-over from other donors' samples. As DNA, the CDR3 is TGTGCCACCAGCGCGCCTGGGACGGACGACTACACCTTC. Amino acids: CATSAPGTDDYTF.